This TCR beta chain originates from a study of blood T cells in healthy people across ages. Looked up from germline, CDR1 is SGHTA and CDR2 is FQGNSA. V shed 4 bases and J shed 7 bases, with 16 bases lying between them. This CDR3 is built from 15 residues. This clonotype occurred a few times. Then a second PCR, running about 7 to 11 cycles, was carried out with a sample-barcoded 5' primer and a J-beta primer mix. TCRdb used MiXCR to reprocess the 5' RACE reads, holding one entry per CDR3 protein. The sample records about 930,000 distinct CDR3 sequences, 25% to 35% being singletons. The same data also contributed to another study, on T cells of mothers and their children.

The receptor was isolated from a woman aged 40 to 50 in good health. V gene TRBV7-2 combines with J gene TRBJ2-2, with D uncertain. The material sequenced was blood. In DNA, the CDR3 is TGTGCCAGCAGCTATATCTACGGTGAAAACGGGGAGCTGTTTTTT. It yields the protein CASSYIYGENGELFF.